The source of this T cell receptor (beta chain) is a study of blood T cell repertoires in COVID-19. The CDR3 totals 12 residues. Germline V lookup: CDR1 SNHLY, CDR2 FYNNEI. The ends were cut back, 8 bases at V and 1 base at J, with 6 bases in the middle. Assay used: immunoSEQ multiplex PCR; TCRdb lists only in-frame clones, some missing. The sample lists 100,000 to 140,000 clones; roughly 90% were seen once. The J gene is TRBJ1-3, the V gene TRBV2, with D unresolved. Source material: peripheral blood. The source is a man in his forties with active or convalescent COVID-19. The CDR3, as DNA: TGTGCCAGCTTCGGGTCTGGAAACACCATATATTTT. Its protein is CASFGSGNTIYF.